One TCR beta chain is described in this entry. The sample belongs to a study of cytomegalovirus exposure and HLA in healthy donors. In the PCR, 60 Vbeta and 13 Jbeta primers were used. Methods used by the authors: There were tens of millions of unique TCR beta chains by a later count, and around 10 million of them were shared. Sequencing used immunoSEQ multiplex PCR; TCRdb keeps in-frame clones, though not all of them. V and J calls and clone size follow that table, whereas D and trimming were derived from the DNA. The sample records approximately 150,000 clones, roughly three quarters being singletons. The CDR3 sequence is 15 residues long. From germline, CDR1 is MNHEY and CDR2 SVGAGI. With V trimmed by 6 bases and J by 1 base, 6 bases remained unmatched.

This sequence was found in a man aged 60 to 69 in good health and CMV-seronegative. Sequences were obtained from PBMCs. V usage is TRBV6-5 and J usage is TRBJ2-5; the match to TRBD1 covers 9 bases. The CDR3 DNA is TGTGCCAGCAGAAAACAGGGGGCCCGCCAAGAGACCCAGTACTTC. As protein: CASRKQGARQETQYF.